These 23 T cell receptor beta chains were sequenced from one sample in a study of T cells expressing NK-cell markers. With the 5' RACE reads reprocessed, TCRdb shows one record per CDR3 protein and no DNA. Its listing shows about 460,000 distinct CDR3 sequences. The specimen sequenced was blood T cells: a sorted CD56 or NKG2C T cell subset, CD4+ or CD8+ T cells, or bulk PBMC T cells (not recorded which). Source of these receptors: a woman between 50 and 59 years old in good health.

CDR3 loop: CASSLPGGVVFTF. This chain uses TRBV3-1 with TRBJ1-2; TCRdb calls TRBD1, which cannot be checked without DNA. CDR1 is LGHDT and CDR2 is YNNKEL in the germline V gene (reference sequence). The CDR3 sequence is 13 residues long.

J is TRBJ1-1 and V is TRBV7-9; TCRdb names TRBD1, which stays unverified in the absence of DNA. The CDR3 has 13 amino acids. The V gene's germline CDR1 is SEHNR and CDR2 FQNEAQ (reference sequence). CDR3: CASTPGFGTEAFF.

The chain has TRBV4-1 and TRBJ1-3; without DNA, the TCRdb call of TRBD1 cannot be checked. CDR3 size: 15 residues. Germline lookup yields CDR1 MGHRA and CDR2 YSYEKL. The CDR3 loop is CASSQGAVFGNTIYF.

The rearrangement links TRBV12-3 or TRBV12-4 to TRBJ2-5; TCRdb returns TRBD2, unconfirmable since there is no DNA. The length of the CDR3 is 14 residues. The CDR3 is CASSTTRGQETQYF.

The chain joins TRBV11-3 to TRBJ2-1. CDR1 and CDR2 from the germline V gene are SGHNT and YENEEA. The CDR3 length is 13 residues. CDR3: CASSYRTGNEQFF.

The chain uses TRBV12-3 or TRBV12-4 and TRBJ2-3. The CDR3 runs 12 residues. CDR3 in amino acids: CASSESTDTQYF.

The J gene is TRBJ2-7, the V gene TRBV28; TCRdb's D call, TRBD1, is unchecked because there is no DNA. The germline gives CDR1 MDHEN, CDR2 SYDVKM. The CDR3 covers 13 residues. CDR3 in amino acids: CASGTGDSYEQYF.

This chain joins TRBV5-1 and TRBJ2-1; the D call from TCRdb, TRBD2, cannot be confirmed without DNA. The CDR3 consists of 20 residues. From germline, CDR1 is SGHRS and CDR2 YFSETQ. CDR3 in amino acids: CASSQPSLAGEGSSYNEQFF.

The rearrangement uses TRBV20-1 and TRBJ1-1. The CDR3 sequence is 13 residues long. Germline assignment: CDR1 DFQATT and CDR2 SNEGSKA (reference sequence). CDR3 in amino acids: CSARDIVAGWAFF.

V is TRBV7-9 and J is TRBJ2-1; TCRdb calls TRBD1, which cannot be checked without DNA. The CDR3 is 15 amino acids. The germline gives CDR1 SEHNR, CDR2 FQNEAQ (reference sequence). CDR3: CASWGEGVTYNEQFF.

The rearrangement uses TRBV9 and TRBJ2-5; TCRdb picks TRBD2, but there is no DNA to check that call. The germline V gene encodes CDR1 SGDLS and CDR2 YYNGEE. The CDR3 spans 14 residues. CDR3 residues: CASSVAGTSGTQYF.

V gene TRBV5-1 combines with J gene TRBJ2-2; there is no DNA to check the TCRdb D call of TRBD2. The length of the CDR3 is 17 residues. Germline V CDR1 and CDR2: SGHRS, YFSETQ. CDR3 loop: CASSLTGTTTNTGELFF.

The rearrangement joins TRBV10-3 to TRBJ2-5. Looked up from germline, CDR1 is ENHRY and CDR2 is SYGVKD. This CDR3 comprises 11 residues. CDR3 amino acids: CAISGAETQYF.

The chain recombines TRBV3-1 with TRBJ1-3. This CDR3 spans 16 amino acids. Germline V gives CDR1 LGHDT, CDR2 YNNKEL (reference sequence). CDR3 in amino acids: CASSQDRQAYRNTIYF.

The gene calls are TRBV5-1 and TRBJ2-7; TCRdb gives TRBD1 as the D gene, but with no DNA this cannot be confirmed. Per germline, CDR1 SGHRS and CDR2 YFSETQ. This CDR3 has 15 residues. The CDR3 loop reads CASSLRQDRGYEQYF.

The chain is built from TRBV5-1 and TRBJ2-1. The CDR3 length is 13 residues. Germline assignment: CDR1 SGHRS and CDR2 YFSETQ. CDR3 residues: CASSLVNENEQFF.

The rearrangement links TRBV20-1 to TRBJ2-1; the TRBD1 assignment by TCRdb is unverifiable without DNA. CDR1 is DFQATT and CDR2 is SNEGSKA in the germline V gene (reference sequence). The CDR3 runs to 13 residues. CDR3 amino acids: CSAFPGPTYEQFF.

The chain's CDR3 is CASRSVGYQETQYF. This sequence joins TRBV7-3 and TRBJ2-5. This CDR3 has 14 residues. Looked up from germline, CDR1 is SGHTA and CDR2 is FQGTGA.

This chain links TRBV12-3 or TRBV12-4 with TRBJ2-1; TCRdb's D call of TRBD1 is untestable without DNA. The CDR3 is made up of 14 amino acids. The CDR3 sequence: CASSLAIQGGEQFF.

This rearrangement joins TRBV24-1 to TRBJ2-1; the TCRdb D gene call, TRBD1, has no DNA to confirm it. The germline V gene encodes CDR1 KGHDR and CDR2 SFDVKD. CDR3 length: 15 amino acids. The chain's CDR3 is CATSEQTGPHSPQFF.

The genes are TRBV5-5 and TRBJ2-3; TCRdb selects TRBD1, and the lack of DNA leaves this call unchecked. CDR3 length: 15 residues. The V gene's germline CDR1 is SGHKS and CDR2 YYEKEE (reference sequence). The CDR3 sequence: CASSSSWSPTDTQYF.

The chain employs TRBV29-1 and TRBJ2-1; there is no DNA to check the TCRdb D call of TRBD1. The CDR3 length is 12 residues. The germline V gene has CDR1 SQVTM and CDR2 ANQGSEA. The CDR3 sequence is CSVEVRDRLQFF.

The V call is TRBV6-1, the J call TRBJ1-5; checking the TCRdb D call of TRBD1 is not possible without DNA. The V gene's germline CDR1 is MNHNS and CDR2 SASEGT. This CDR3 contains 13 residues. This CDR3 is CATKPGEYQPQHF.